Following are 17 T cell receptor beta chains from one sample sequenced in a study of tumor and adjacent non-tumor tissue in lung cancer. RNA was extracted from bulk tissue without any cell sorting. TCRbeta libraries were built with three rounds of nested PCR, modified from ARM-PCR. TCRdb fed the multiplex PCR reads into MiXCR, producing one record per CDR3 protein. The data contain 75,000 to 100,000 distinct CDR3 sequences, about 72% of them singletons. Specimen: lung tumor tissue. The receptors originated from a man between 60 and 75 years old with non-small cell lung cancer.

This clonotype was seen a handful of times. A much bigger clone sits one base away, suggesting this may be a read error. V usage is TRBV7-8 and J usage is TRBJ1-1; D call uncertain. CDR1 and CDR2 from the germline V gene are SGHVS and FQNEAQ. The CDR3 loop spans 13 amino acids. V lost 11 bases, J lost 0 bases, and 13 bases lay in between. CDR3 residues: CAPRPPVNTEAFF. Here the CDR3 DNA reads TGTGCCCCCCGTCCCCCGGTGAACACTGAAGCTTTCTTT.

At least ten counts were recorded for this clonotype. The chain is built from TRBV6-2 or TRBV6-3 and TRBJ2-6, with a weak D call TRBD1 (5 bases). CDR3 length equals 16 residues. CDR1 is MNHEY and CDR2 is SVGEGT in the germline V gene. Trimming shortened V by 6 bases and J by 2 bases, and 14 bases separated the two germline ends. DNA of the CDR3: TGTGCCAGCAGCCGGCTCCAGGGAACTGGGGCCAACGTCCTGACTTTC. It is translated as CASSRLQGTGANVLTF.

On this clonotype: This may be a read error: a much more frequent sequence differs by one nucleotide. The rearrangement uses TRBV20-1 and TRBJ1-3; TRBD1 agrees at 7 bases. This CDR3 is 12 amino acids long. Germline assignment: CDR1 DFQATT and CDR2 SNEGSKA (reference sequence). Trimming cost V 5 bases and J 7 bases; bases outside gene matches: 5. DNA for the CDR3: TGCAGTGCTGGCGGCAGGGGGAACACCATATATTTT. Translating it yields CSAGGRGNTIYF.

The CDR3 is CASSYLGNTGTFF. CDR3 bases: TGTGCCAGCAGTTACCTGGGGAACACTGGAACTTTCTTT. V is TRBV6-5 and J is TRBJ1-1, with unresolved D. Germline-derived CDR1 and CDR2 are MNHEY and SVGAGI. V was trimmed by 2 bases and J by 12 bases, leaving 16 bases between them. The CDR3 covers 13 residues.

Notes on this clonotype: The conserved final phenylalanine or tryptophan is absent from the CDR3, which likely points to a read error. The chain uses TRBV29-1 and TRBJ2-2, with 7 bases aligning to TRBD2. CDR1 and CDR2 (germline): SQVTM, ANQGSEA. This CDR3 contains 14 residues. The CDR3 loop reads CNVEGLADTGELFY. CDR3 coding DNA: TGCAACGTTGAAGGGCTAGCGGACACCGGGGAGCTGTTTTAT.

In the case of this clonotype: Compared with germline, one end of the junction differs, possibly owing to a read error. The rearrangement links TRBV7-9 to TRBJ2-3, with TRBD1 as a possible D gene (6 bases). Looked up from germline, CDR1 is SEHNR and CDR2 is FQNEAQ (reference sequence). CDR3 length equals 13 residues. In nucleotides, the CDR3 is TGTGCCAGCAGCTTAGTAGGGGGAGCTACGAAGTATTTT. Translation gives CASSLVGGATKYF.

This clonotype was picked up many times. The gene calls are TRBV20-1 and TRBJ1-2, with D possibly being TRBD1 (5 bases). Per germline, CDR1 DFQATT and CDR2 SNEGSKA (reference sequence). This CDR3 region has 12 residues. Trimming shortened V by 3 bases and J by 8 bases, and 13 bases separated the two germline ends. As DNA, the CDR3 is TGCAGTGCTAGTGCTGGGGCCGAGGGCTACACCTTC. This codes for CSASAGAEGYTF.

A remark on this clonotype: At one boundary the junction diverges from the germline segment, which might be a read error. The chain recombines TRBV10-3 with TRBJ2-1; D possibly corresponds to TRBD1 (6 bases). Germline loops: CDR1 ENHRY, CDR2 SYGVKD. The CDR3 has 15 residues. The CDR3 loop reads CAISGTDTSYNEQVF. The CDR3 DNA reads TGTGCCATCAGTGGGACAGATACCTCCTACAATGAGCAGGTCTTC.

Turning to this clonotype: Because it lacks the conserved phenylalanine or tryptophan at the end, this CDR3 is likely a read error. The gene calls are TRBV6-2 or TRBV6-3 and TRBJ2-1, with 7 nucleotides matching TRBD2. The CDR3 sequence is 19 residues long. CDR1 is MNHEY and CDR2 is SVGEGT in the germline V gene. The CDR3 reads CASSYNSERGRLGVNKQFL. CDR3 DNA sequence: TGTGCCAGCAGTTACAATTCGGAGCGGGGAAGGCTCGGGGTCAATAAGCAGTTCTTA.

This clonotype was seen at least ten times. The chain combines TRBV5-6 with TRBJ2-1; 7 nucleotides agree with TRBD1. The germline gives CDR1 SGHDT, CDR2 YYEEEE. The CDR3 is made up of 15 amino acids. Losses at the gene ends were 1 base for V and 9 bases for J; bases not matched to a gene: 10. This CDR3 is CASSLIQGEWGEQFF. DNA for the CDR3: TGTGCCAGCAGCTTGATCCAGGGGGAGTGGGGTGAGCAGTTCTTC. The entire variable domain, with the rest obtained from reference TRBV5-6 and TRBJ2-1, is as follows: DAGVTQSPTHLIKTRGQQVTLRCSPKSGHDTVSWYQQALGQGPQFIFQYYEEEERQRGNFPDRFSGHQFPNYSSELNVNALLLGDSALYLCASSLIQGEWGEQFFGPGTRLTVL.

Ten or more counts support this clonotype. This rearrangement joins TRBV30 to TRBJ2-5, with D hard to call. This CDR3 contains 16 residues. Trimming shortened V by 0 bases and J by 7 bases, and 21 bases separated the two germline ends. In germline, CDR1 is GTSNPN, CDR2 SVGIG (reference sequence). The CDR3 DNA follows: TGTGCCTGGAGTGTAGAGGTTTGGCGCGGCGTTGGGACCCAGTACTTC. Amino acids: CAWSVEVWRGVGTQYF.

Turning to this clonotype: A single base separates this from a much larger clone, so it may be a read error. The chain has TRBV28 and TRBJ1-5, with 7 bases fitting TRBD1. V gave up 5 bases and J gave up 5 bases; unmatched junction bases: 15. The CDR3 totals 17 residues. Germline lookup yields CDR1 MDHEN and CDR2 SYDVKM. The CDR3 reads CASSPRQGSPSDQPQHF. DNA for the CDR3: TGTGCCAGCAGTCCAAGACAGGGTTCCCCCAGCGATCAGCCCCAGCATTTT.

The J gene is TRBJ1-2, the V gene TRBV7-9, with 7 bases lining up with TRBD1. The CDR3 consists of 14 residues. CDR1 and CDR2 from the germline V gene are SEHNR and FQNEAQ (reference sequence). V gave up 5 bases and J gave up 3 bases; unmatched junction bases: 6. The CDR3 is CASSNPDRHYGYTF. The CDR3 region has the DNA TGTGCCAGCAGCAACCCGGACAGGCACTATGGCTACACCTTC.

This clonotype was observed at least ten times. The J gene is TRBJ2-7, the V gene TRBV7-9; 8 bases are a match to TRBD2. In germline, CDR1 is SEHNR, CDR2 FQNEAQ (reference sequence). V shed 5 bases, J shed 3 bases, and the junction held 9 bases outside the gene matches. There are 15 residues in the CDR3. The CDR3 region is CASSIGLAGNYEQYF. CDR3 sequence (DNA): TGTGCCAGCAGCATCGGACTAGCTGGAAACTACGAGCAGTACTTC.

This clonotype came up once. Just one base apart from a much larger clone, this may be a read error. V usage is TRBV5-1 and J usage is TRBJ2-7, with D hard to call. V was cut by 3 bases and J by 3 bases, with 10 bases left in between. The CDR3 length is 13 residues. Germline V gene data show CDR1 as SGHRS and CDR2 as YFSETQ. The CDR3 sequence is CASSSIVDYEQYF. The CDR3 nucleotides read TGCGCCAGCAGCTCCATCGTGGACTACGAGCAGTACTTC.

On this clonotype itself: A read error is possible here, since a much larger clone lies one base away. The gene calls are TRBV20-1 and TRBJ1-5, with 8 bases fitting TRBD1. The CDR3 sequence is 15 residues long. Germline V lookup: CDR1 DFQATT, CDR2 SNEGSKA (reference sequence). The DNA of the CDR3 is TGCAGTGCCACTCCCGGGACAGGAGGCAATCAGCTCCAGCATTTT. Its protein is CSATPGTGGNQLQHF.

This clonotype occurred a few times. The chain uses TRBV20-1 and TRBJ2-3; the match to TRBD2 covers 11 bases. The CDR3 length is 15 residues. The germline V gene encodes CDR1 DFQATT and CDR2 SNEGSKA (reference sequence). Trimming took 6 bases from V and 1 from J; bases not matched to a gene: 6. CDR3 region: CSARGTSGGTDTQYF. Here the CDR3 DNA reads TGCAGTGCGCGCGGGACTAGCGGAGGCACAGATACGCAGTATTTT.